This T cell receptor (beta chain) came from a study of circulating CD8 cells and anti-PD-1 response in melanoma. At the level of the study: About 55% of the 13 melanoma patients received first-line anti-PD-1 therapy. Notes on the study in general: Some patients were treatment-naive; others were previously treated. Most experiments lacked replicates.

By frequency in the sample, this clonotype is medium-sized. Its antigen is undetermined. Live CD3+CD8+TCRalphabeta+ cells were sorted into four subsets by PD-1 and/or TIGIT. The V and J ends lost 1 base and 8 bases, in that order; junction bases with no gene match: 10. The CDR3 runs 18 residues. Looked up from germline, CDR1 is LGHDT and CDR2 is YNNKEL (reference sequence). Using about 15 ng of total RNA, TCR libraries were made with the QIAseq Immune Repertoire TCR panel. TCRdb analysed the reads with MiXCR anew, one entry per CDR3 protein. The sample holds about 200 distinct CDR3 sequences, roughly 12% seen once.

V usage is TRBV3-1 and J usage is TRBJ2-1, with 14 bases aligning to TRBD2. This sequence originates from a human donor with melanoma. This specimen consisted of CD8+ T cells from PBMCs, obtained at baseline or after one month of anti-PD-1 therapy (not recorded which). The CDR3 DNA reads TGTGCCAGCAGCCAAGTCGAACTGACTAGCGGGAGGGCTGATGAGCAGTTCTTC. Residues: CASSQVELTSGRADEQFF.